This paragraph covers one T cell receptor (beta chain) sequence. Peripheral blood samples of 9 to 10 milliliters were drawn from each donor. The authors isolated at least 6 million PBMCs per sample. This sample was taken from a study of blood T cells in healthy people across ages. Study summary: Capture by template switching was about one barcoded beta molecule per two T cells.

Germline lookup yields CDR1 LNHDA and CDR2 SQIVND (reference sequence). The V and J ends lost 8 bases and 3 bases respectively, with 17 bases between them. The CDR3 sequence is 15 residues long. The second PCR ran about 6 to 11 cycles with a sample-barcoded 5' primer and J-beta primers. Tags on each cDNA molecule came from a template-switch adaptor with 12 random nucleotides. TCRdb reprocessed the 5' RACE reads via MiXCR and lists one record per CDR3 protein. The sample shows 730,000 or so distinct CDR3 sequences, roughly two fifths of them seen only once. The sample consisted of blood. This rearrangement joins TRBV19 to TRBJ2-4; possible D gene TRBD2, 6 bases. The clonotype originates from an elderly man in good health. The CDR3 nucleotides are TGTGCCAGTGGCCGCGGGGCGGGGAGCAAAAACATTCAGTACTTC. As protein: CASGRGAGSKNIQYF.